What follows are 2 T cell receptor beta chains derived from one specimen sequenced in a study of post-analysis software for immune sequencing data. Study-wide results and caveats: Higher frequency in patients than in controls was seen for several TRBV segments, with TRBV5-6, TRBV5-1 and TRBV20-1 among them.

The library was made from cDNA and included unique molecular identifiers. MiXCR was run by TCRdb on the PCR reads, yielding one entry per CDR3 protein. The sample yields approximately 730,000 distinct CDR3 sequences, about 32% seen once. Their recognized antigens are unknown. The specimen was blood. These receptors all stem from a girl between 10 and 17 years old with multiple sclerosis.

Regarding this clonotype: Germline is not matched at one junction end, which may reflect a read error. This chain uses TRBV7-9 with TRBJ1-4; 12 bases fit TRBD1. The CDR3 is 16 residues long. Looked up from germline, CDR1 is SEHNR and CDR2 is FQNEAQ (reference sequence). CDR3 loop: CASSSGQGAANEKRFF. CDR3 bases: TGTGCCAGCAGCTCGGGACAGGGGGCGGCTAATGAAAAACGGTTTTTT. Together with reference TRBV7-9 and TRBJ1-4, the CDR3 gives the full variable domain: DTGVSQNPRHKITKRGQNVTFRCDPISEHNRLYWYRQTLGQGPEFLTYFQNEAQLEKSRLLSDRFSAERPKGSFSTLEIQRTEQGDSAMYLCASSSGQGAANEKRFFGSGTQLSVL.

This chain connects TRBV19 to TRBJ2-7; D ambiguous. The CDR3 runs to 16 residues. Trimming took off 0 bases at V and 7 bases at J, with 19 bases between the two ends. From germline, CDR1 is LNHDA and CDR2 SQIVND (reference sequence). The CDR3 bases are TGTGCCAGTAGTATAGAGGGTGGAGAACTTTACAATGAGCAGTACTTC. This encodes CASSIEGGELYNEQYF.